The 26 T cell receptor beta chains below come from one sample, sequenced in a study of vaccination and CD4 T cells after COVID-19. Scientists ran DNA taken from cultured CD4+ T cells through the Oncomine TCR Beta short-read assay for sequencing. One entry per CDR3 protein results from TCRdb running MiXCR on the PCR reads. Among around 7,000 distinct CDR3 sequences, 30% to 45% were seen once, and the ten largest hold roughly two fifths. Treatment in this sample: roughly ten-day PBMC culture with coronavirus spike peptide pools or control peptides (ViraFEST assay). CD4+ T lymphocytes from the unexposed donor were collected before the COVID-19 pandemic (2011-2018). No cognate antigen is known for these TCRs. Specimen: CD4+ T cells from blood, cultured in vitro. The receptor source for this set is a human donor in good health.

This clonotype occurred a few times. V and J are TRBV6-1 and TRBJ2-5, with TRBD1 matching 8 bases. The J segment lost 5 bases and the V segment lost 6 bases, leaving 2 bases of the junction unmatched. The CDR3 length is 12 residues. The germline V gene encodes CDR1 MNHNS and CDR2 SASEGT. The CDR3 DNA reads TGTGCCAGCAGGGACAGGGTGGAGACCCAGTACTTC. Protein sequence: CASRDRVETQYF.

The chain has TRBV12-3 or TRBV12-4 and TRBJ2-5; D is possibly TRBD2 (6 bases). The CDR3 is 15 residues long. The ends were cut back, 7 bases at V and 3 bases at J, with 18 bases in the middle. The CDR3 region has the DNA TGTGCCAGCACCGGTAGCGGTAAGGGAGAAGAGACCCAGTACTTC. Translating gives CASTGSGKGEETQYF.

The rearrangement links TRBV7-2 to TRBJ1-4; 8 bases match TRBD1. CDR3 size: 16 residues. The ends lost 3 bases at V and 2 bases at J; junction bases unmatched: 5. Looked up from germline, CDR1 is SGHTA and CDR2 is FQGNSA. The CDR3 reads CASSFPRTGTNEKLFF. CDR3 coding DNA: TGTGCCAGCAGCTTCCCCCGGACAGGGACTAATGAAAAACTGTTTTTT.

The chain is built from TRBV2 and TRBJ1-1; a weak D match, TRBD1 (5 bases). V shed 8 bases and J shed 3 bases, with 10 bases lying between them. In germline, CDR1 is SNHLY, CDR2 FYNNEI. The CDR3 consists of 12 residues. The chain's CDR3 is CASSRVDTEAFF. The CDR3 bases are TGTGCCAGCTCCAGGGTAGACACTGAAGCTTTCTTT.

The chain joins TRBV2 to TRBJ1-1; D unresolved. V was shortened by 7 bases and J by 3 bases, with 12 bases between the two germline ends. Germline V CDR1 and CDR2: SNHLY, FYNNEI. The CDR3 runs 13 residues. The CDR3, as DNA: TGTGCCAGCACTCTGGGAGAAGACACTGAAGCTTTCTTT. Amino acid sequence: CASTLGEDTEAFF.

This clonotype was found a few times. The chain employs TRBV5-1 and TRBJ1-2; 8 bases are shared with TRBD1. The CDR3 is made up of 16 amino acids. V lost 0 bases and J lost 2; bases outside the gene matches: 6. Per germline, CDR1 SGHRS and CDR2 YFSETQ. CDR3 in amino acids: CASSLGGQGTNYGYTF. The DNA of the CDR3 is TGCGCCAGCAGCTTGGGAGGACAGGGAACGAACTATGGCTACACCTTC.

In this sample, this clonotype turned up a few times. The CDR3 region is CASSYKAGGPNEQFF. CDR3 bases: TGTGCCAGCAGTTACAAAGCGGGGGGGCCAAATGAGCAGTTCTTC. This chain uses TRBV6-5 with TRBJ2-1, with 10 bases aligning to TRBD2. The CDR3 covers 15 residues. Germline V gene sequence: CDR1 MNHEY, CDR2 SVGAGI. The V and J ends lost 2 bases and 7 bases, in that order; junction bases with no gene match: 5.

This clonotype was counted a few times. In DNA, the CDR3 is TGCAAACAGGGGGCAAAGATCTCGGCCGAGCAGTACTTC. Protein sequence: CKQGAKISAEQYF. The chain joins TRBV20-1 to TRBJ2-7, with 9 bases lining up with TRBD1. Germline V CDR1 and CDR2: DFQATT, SNEGSKA (reference sequence). This CDR3 contains 13 residues.

The V gene is TRBV5-6, the J gene TRBJ1-2; TRBD1 matches at 9 bases. CDR3 length equals 14 residues. The V and J ends lost 3 bases and 6 bases, in that order; junction bases with no gene match: 6. Germline assignment: CDR1 SGHDT and CDR2 YYEEEE. The CDR3, as DNA: TGTGCCAGCAGCTCTCCGGGACAGGGCGATGGCTACACCTTC. This gives the protein CASSSPGQGDGYTF.

The rearrangement uses TRBV19 and TRBJ2-7; 7 nucleotides line up with TRBD2. This CDR3 is 14 amino acids long. V trimming: 4 bases; J trimming: 3 bases; junction bases outside the gene matches: 6. Germline lookup yields CDR1 LNHDA and CDR2 SQIVND (reference sequence). For the CDR3, the DNA is TGTGCCAGTAGTACTAGCGGTCAAGTCTACGAGCAGTACTTC. It translates to CASSTSGQVYEQYF.

This sequence joins TRBV19 and TRBJ1-1; D unclear. With 5 bases removed from V and 3 bases from J, the gap between germline ends came to 16 bases. This CDR3 is 15 amino acids long. The germline V gene has CDR1 LNHDA and CDR2 SQIVND (reference sequence). CDR3 amino acids: CASSLGSRVDTEAFF. CDR3 sequence (DNA): TGTGCCAGTAGTCTGGGGTCCCGTGTGGACACTGAAGCTTTCTTT.

This clonotype occurred a few times. The rearrangement uses TRBV11-2 and TRBJ1-1; D gene unclear. CDR3 length: 14 residues. Deletions cut 2 bases from V and 7 bases from J, with 14 bases between. Germline lookup yields CDR1 SGHAT and CDR2 FQNNGV. The CDR3 DNA sequence: TGTGCCAGCAGCTTATCGGGCAGGCTTTATGAAGCTTTCTTT. Amino acid sequence: CASSLSGRLYEAFF.

The chain has TRBV18 and TRBJ1-2; D is undetermined. The germline V gene has CDR1 KGHSH and CDR2 LQKENI. This CDR3 comprises 12 residues. V was trimmed by 6 bases and J by 2 bases, leaving 7 bases between them. The CDR3 sequence is CASSDNNYGYTF. CDR3 nucleotide sequence: TGTGCCAGCTCTGACAACAACTATGGCTACACCTTC. Using reference TRBV18 and TRBJ1-2 for the parts outside the CDR3, the full variable domain is NAGVMQNPRHLVRRRGQEARLRCSPMKGHSHVYWYRQLPEEGLKFMVYLQKENIIDESGMPKERFSAEFPKEGPSILRIQQVVRGDSAAYFCASSDNNYGYTFGSGTRLTVV.

The genes are TRBV27 and TRBJ2-1; no clear D. Trimming pared 0 bases from V and 7 bases from J, leaving 13 bases between. The germline CDR1 and CDR2 sequences are MNHEY and SMNVEV (reference sequence). CDR3 length equals 15 residues. The CDR3 loop reads CASSLSVTLVNEQFF. The CDR3 bases are TGTGCCAGCAGTTTATCGGTCACACTGGTTAATGAGCAGTTCTTC.

This clonotype was seen only a few times. The chain links TRBV20-1 to TRBJ1-6; D is unclear. The V gene lost 7 bases and the J gene lost 1 base, with 8 bases spanning the gap. The germline gives CDR1 DFQATT, CDR2 SNEGSKA (reference sequence). This CDR3 spans 13 amino acids. CDR3 loop: CSVKRSYNSPLHF. Written as DNA, the CDR3 is TGCAGTGTCAAAAGGTCCTATAATTCACCCCTCCACTTT.

CDR3 residues: CASMGREYEQYF. The CDR3 nucleotides are TGTGCCAGTATGGGCAGAGAGTACGAGCAGTACTTC. The V gene is TRBV19, the J gene TRBJ2-7; D is undetermined. Germline V gene lookup returns CDR1 LNHDA and CDR2 SQIVND (reference sequence). The CDR3 covers 12 residues. V was cut by 7 bases and J by 4 bases, with 11 bases left in between.

This sequence joins TRBV5-1 and TRBJ1-1, with TRBD1 as a possible D gene (5 bases). The V gene lost 4 bases and the J gene lost 7 bases, with 14 bases spanning the gap. In germline, CDR1 is SGHRS, CDR2 YFSETQ. This CDR3 comprises 13 residues. The CDR3 loop reads CASSPLLTGEAFF. DNA for the CDR3: TGCGCCAGCAGCCCCCTTTTAACAGGTGAAGCTTTCTTT.

This clonotype was observed a few times. The chain is built from TRBV6-1 and TRBJ1-2; 9 nucleotides line up with TRBD1. The germline gives CDR1 MNHNS, CDR2 SASEGT. CDR3 size: 12 residues. V shed 8 bases, J shed 10 bases, and the junction held 8 bases outside the gene matches. CDR3 in amino acids: CASGAGTGPYTF. In DNA form, the CDR3 reads TGTGCCAGCGGCGCCGGGACAGGGCCCTACACCTTC.

The chain carries TRBV2 and TRBJ2-5; no firm D call. Germline V lookup: CDR1 SNHLY, CDR2 FYNNEI. Trimming cost V 4 bases and J 5 bases, with 11 bases left between them. The CDR3 totals 13 residues. The CDR3: CASSGVYGETQYF. The CDR3 DNA is TGTGCCAGCAGTGGAGTATACGGGGAGACCCAGTACTTC.

The chain employs TRBV2 and TRBJ1-6; D is uncertain. The V end was cut by 6 bases, the J end by 8 bases, with 14 bases between. Germline V CDR1 and CDR2: SNHLY, FYNNEI. This CDR3 has 14 residues. In DNA, the CDR3 is TGTGCCAGCAGGAAGTTAGATTTATATTCACCCCTCCACTTT. It specifies CASRKLDLYSPLHF. The full variable domain, its missing parts supplied by reference TRBV2 and TRBJ1-6, is EPEVTQTPSHQVTQMGQEVILRCVPISNHLYFYWYRQILGQKVEFLVSFYNNEISEKSEIFDDQFSVERPDGSNFTLKIRSTKLEDSAMYFCASRKLDLYSPLHFGNGTRLTVT.

The sample holds a few counts of this clonotype. The chain combines TRBV7-3 with TRBJ2-5; no firm D call. V lost 0 bases, J lost 5 bases, and 7 bases lay in between. This CDR3 spans 13 amino acids. Per germline, CDR1 SGHTA and CDR2 FQGTGA. This CDR3 reads CASSLTREETQYF. The CDR3 nucleotides read TGTGCCAGCAGCTTAACGAGAGAGGAGACCCAGTACTTC.

The chain has TRBV19 and TRBJ2-7; D might be TRBD1 (6 bases). Looked up from germline, CDR1 is LNHDA and CDR2 is SQIVND (reference sequence). Trimming removed 3 bases from V and 3 bases from J, with 12 bases in between. The CDR3 is 14 residues long. The CDR3, as DNA: TGTGCCAGTAGTATGCGACAGGCTAACTACGAGCAGTACTTC. It is translated as CASSMRQANYEQYF.

J is TRBJ1-1 and V is TRBV6-5; D unresolved. CDR3 length: 10 residues. Germline CDR1 and CDR2: MNHEY and SVGAGI. Trimming left V 0 bases short and J 9 bases short, with 2 bases between. The CDR3 nucleotides are TGTGCCAGCAGTTACTCCCAAGCTTTCTTT. It yields the protein CASSYSQAFF.

This clonotype was seen only a few times. The limits of the CDR3 on the DNA are not certain, so only TCRdb's listed CDR3 is given. The J gene is TRBJ1-2, the V gene TRBV7-5. TRBV7-5 corresponds to a pseudogene. 17 amino acids form the CDR3, both terminal residues included. CDR3 sequence: CISVPEAYSTPYYGCTF.

This clonotype appeared a few times. This chain links TRBV19 with TRBJ1-2; a weak D match, TRBD1 (6 bases). The CDR3 runs 15 residues. V gave up 7 bases and J gave up 7 bases, with 22 bases separating them. Germline lookup yields CDR1 LNHDA and CDR2 SQIVND (reference sequence). DNA for the CDR3: TGTGCCAGTACCCAATCCACGACAGGCAGCGTTGGCTACACCTTC. Amino acids: CASTQSTTGSVGYTF.

In this sample, this clonotype turned up a few times. This chain connects TRBV10-1 to TRBJ1-1; D perhaps matches TRBD1 (5 bases). CDR3 length equals 13 residues. Trimming took 2 bases from V and 7 from J, leaving 11 bases between them. Germline V gene data show CDR1 as WNHNN and CDR2 as SYGVQD (reference sequence). This CDR3 reads CASSEGARGEAFF. CDR3 in DNA: TGCGCCAGCAGTGAGGGGGCAAGGGGTGAAGCTTTCTTT.